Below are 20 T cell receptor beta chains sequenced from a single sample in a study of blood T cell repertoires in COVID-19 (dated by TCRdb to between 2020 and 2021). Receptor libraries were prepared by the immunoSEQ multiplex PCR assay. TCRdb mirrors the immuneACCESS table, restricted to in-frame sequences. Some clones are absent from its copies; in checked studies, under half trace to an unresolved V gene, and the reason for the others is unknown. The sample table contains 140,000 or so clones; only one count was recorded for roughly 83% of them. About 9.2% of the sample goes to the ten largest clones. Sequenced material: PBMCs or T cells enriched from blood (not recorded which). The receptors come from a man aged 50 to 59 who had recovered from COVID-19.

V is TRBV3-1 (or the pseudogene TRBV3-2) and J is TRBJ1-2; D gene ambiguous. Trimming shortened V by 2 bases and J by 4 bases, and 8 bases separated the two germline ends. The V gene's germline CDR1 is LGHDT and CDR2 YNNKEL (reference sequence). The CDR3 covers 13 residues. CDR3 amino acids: CASSQRVGYGYTF. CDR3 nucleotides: TGTGCCAGCAGCCAACGGGTCGGCTATGGCTACACCTTC.

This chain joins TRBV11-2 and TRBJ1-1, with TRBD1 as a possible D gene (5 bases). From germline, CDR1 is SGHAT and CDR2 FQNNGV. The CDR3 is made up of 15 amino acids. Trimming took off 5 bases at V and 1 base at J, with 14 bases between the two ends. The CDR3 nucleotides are TGTGCCAGCAGCCGTCCAACAGGCTGGAACACTGAAGCTTTCTTT. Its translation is CASSRPTGWNTEAFF.

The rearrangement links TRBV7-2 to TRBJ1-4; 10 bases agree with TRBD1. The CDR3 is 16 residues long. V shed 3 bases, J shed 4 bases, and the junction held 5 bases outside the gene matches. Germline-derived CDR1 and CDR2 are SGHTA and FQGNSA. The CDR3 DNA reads TGTGCCAGCAGCTTGGGACAGGGGTCAATTAATGAAAAACTGTTTTTT. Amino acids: CASSLGQGSINEKLFF.

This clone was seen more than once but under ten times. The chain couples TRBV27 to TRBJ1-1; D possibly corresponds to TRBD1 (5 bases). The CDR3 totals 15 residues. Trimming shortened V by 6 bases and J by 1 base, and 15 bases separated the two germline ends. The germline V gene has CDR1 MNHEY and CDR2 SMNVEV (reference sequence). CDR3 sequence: CASRSPRAPNTEAFF. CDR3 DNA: TGTGCCAGCAGGAGCCCCAGGGCACCGAACACTGAAGCTTTCTTT.

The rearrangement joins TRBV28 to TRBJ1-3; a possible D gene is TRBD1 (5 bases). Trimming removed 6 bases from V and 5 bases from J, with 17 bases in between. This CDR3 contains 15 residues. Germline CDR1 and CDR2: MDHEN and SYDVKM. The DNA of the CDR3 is TGTGCCAGCAGGGCTTCAGGGCCAGTTCGAAACACCATATATTTT. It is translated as CASRASGPVRNTIYF.

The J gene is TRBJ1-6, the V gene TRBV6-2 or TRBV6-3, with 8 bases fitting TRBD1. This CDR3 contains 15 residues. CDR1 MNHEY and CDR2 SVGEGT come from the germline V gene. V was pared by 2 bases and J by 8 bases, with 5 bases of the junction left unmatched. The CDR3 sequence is CASSYLTGGDSPLHF. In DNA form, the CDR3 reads TGTGCCAGCAGTTACCTAACAGGGGGTGATTCACCCCTCCACTTT.

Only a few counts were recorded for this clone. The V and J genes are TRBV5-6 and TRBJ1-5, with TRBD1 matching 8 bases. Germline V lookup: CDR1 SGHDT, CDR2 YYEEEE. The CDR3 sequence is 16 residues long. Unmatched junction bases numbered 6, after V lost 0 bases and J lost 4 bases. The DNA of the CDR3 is TGTGCCAGCAGCTTGGGCAGGACAGGGACGAATCAGCCCCAGCATTTT. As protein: CASSLGRTGTNQPQHF.

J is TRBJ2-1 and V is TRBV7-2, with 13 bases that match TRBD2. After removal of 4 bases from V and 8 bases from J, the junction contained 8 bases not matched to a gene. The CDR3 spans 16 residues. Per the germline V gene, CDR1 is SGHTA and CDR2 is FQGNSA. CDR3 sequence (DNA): TGTGCCAGCAGCTATTGGACTAGCGGGGGTAGAGATGAGCAGTTCTTC. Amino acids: CASSYWTSGGRDEQFF. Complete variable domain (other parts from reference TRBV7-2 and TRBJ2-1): GAGVSQSPSNKVTEKGKDVELRCDPISGHTALYWYRQSLGQGLEFLIYFQGNSAPDKSGLPSDRFSAERTGGSVSTLTIQRTQQEDSAVYLCASSYWTSGGRDEQFFGPGTRLTVL.

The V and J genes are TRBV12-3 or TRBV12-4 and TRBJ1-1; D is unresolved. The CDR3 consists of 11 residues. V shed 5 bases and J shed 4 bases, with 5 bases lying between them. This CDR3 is CASSRFTEAFF. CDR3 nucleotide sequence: TGTGCCAGCAGTCGGTTCACTGAAGCTTTCTTT.

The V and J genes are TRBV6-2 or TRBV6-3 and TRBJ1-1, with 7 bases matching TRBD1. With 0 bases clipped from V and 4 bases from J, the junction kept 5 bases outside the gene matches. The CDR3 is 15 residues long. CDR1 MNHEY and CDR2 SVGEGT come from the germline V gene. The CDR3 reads CASSYSTTGITEAFF. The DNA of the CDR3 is TGTGCCAGCAGTTACTCGACGACAGGGATCACTGAAGCTTTCTTT.

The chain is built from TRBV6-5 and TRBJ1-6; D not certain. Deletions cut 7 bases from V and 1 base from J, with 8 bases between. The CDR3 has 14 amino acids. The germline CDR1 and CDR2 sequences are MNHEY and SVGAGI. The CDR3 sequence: CASNQESYNSPLHF. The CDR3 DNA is TGTGCCAGCAACCAGGAATCCTATAATTCACCCCTCCACTTT.

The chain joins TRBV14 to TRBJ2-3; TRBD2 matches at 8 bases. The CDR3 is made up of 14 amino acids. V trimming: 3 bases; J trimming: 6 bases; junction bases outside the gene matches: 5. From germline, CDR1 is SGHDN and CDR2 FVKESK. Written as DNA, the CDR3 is TGTGCCAGCAGCCACGGGGGGGCCGTCGATACGCAGTATTTT. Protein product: CASSHGGAVDTQYF.

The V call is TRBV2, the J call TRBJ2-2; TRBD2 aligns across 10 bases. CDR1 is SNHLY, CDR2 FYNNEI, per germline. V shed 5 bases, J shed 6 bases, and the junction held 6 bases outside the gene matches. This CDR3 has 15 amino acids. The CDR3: CASSYPGLASGELFF. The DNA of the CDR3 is TGTGCCAGCAGTTACCCGGGACTAGCGTCCGGGGAGCTGTTTTTT.

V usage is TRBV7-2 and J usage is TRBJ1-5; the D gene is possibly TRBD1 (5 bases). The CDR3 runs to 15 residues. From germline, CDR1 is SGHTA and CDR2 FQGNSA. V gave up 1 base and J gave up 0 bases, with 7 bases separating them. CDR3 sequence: CASSLGQISNQPQHF. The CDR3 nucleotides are TGTGCCAGCAGCTTAGGACAGATTAGCAATCAGCCCCAGCATTTT.

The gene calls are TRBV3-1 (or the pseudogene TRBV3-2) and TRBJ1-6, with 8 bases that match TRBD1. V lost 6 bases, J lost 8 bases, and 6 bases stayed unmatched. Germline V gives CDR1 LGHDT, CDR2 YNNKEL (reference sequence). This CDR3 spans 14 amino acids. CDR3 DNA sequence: TGTGCCAGCAGGGCACCGGGACAGGATTCACCCCTCCACTTT. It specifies CASRAPGQDSPLHF.

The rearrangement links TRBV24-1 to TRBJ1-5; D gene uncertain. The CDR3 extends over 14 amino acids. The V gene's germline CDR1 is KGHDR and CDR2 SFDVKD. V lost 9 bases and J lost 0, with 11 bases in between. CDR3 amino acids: CATGPGYSNQPQHF. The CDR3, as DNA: TGTGCCACCGGGCCGGGGTATAGCAATCAGCCCCAGCATTTT.

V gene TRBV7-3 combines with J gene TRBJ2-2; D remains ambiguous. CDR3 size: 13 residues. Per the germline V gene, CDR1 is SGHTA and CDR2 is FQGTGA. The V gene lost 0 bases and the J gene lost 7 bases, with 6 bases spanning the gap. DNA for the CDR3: TGTGCCAGCAGCTTAACTAGTCTCGGGGAGCTGTTTTTT. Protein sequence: CASSLTSLGELFF.

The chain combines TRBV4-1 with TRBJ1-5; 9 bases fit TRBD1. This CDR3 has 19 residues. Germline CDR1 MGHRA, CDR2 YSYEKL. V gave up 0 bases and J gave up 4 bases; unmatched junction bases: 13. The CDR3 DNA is TGCGCCAGCAGCCAAGATGAACAGGGGGCGATAGGGCGGAATCAGCCCCAGCATTTT. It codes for CASSQDEQGAIGRNQPQHF.

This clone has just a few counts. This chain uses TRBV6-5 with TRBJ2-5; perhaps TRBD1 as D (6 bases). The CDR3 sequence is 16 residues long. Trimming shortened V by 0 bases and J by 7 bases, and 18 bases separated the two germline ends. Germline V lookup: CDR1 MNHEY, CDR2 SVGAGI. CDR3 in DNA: TGTGCCAGCAGTTACTCGAAAGGGGGATGGGTCGGGACCCAGTACTTC. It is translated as CASSYSKGGWVGTQYF.

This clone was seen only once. Here the CDR3 reads CASSINRGTLETQYF. CDR3 DNA: TGTGCCAGTAGTATAAATCGGGGGACGTTGGAGACCCAGTACTTC. This rearrangement joins TRBV19 to TRBJ2-5, with a tentative D call TRBD2 (6 bases). CDR1 and CDR2 from the germline V gene are LNHDA and SQIVND (reference sequence). The V end was cut by 2 bases, the J end by 5 bases, with 15 bases between. The CDR3 has 15 amino acids.